The 16 T cell receptor beta chains in this list originate from one sample, sequenced in a study of blood T cells in healthy people across ages. The authors ran a second PCR of roughly 7 to 11 cycles using a sample-barcoded 5' primer and a J-beta primer mix. TCRdb re-called the 5' RACE reads through MiXCR, storing one row per CDR3 protein. Of hundreds of thousands of distinct CDR3 sequences in the sample, just over 55% are singletons; the top ten hold roughly 26%. Input material: blood. Receptors were obtained from a man aged 35-49 years in good health.

The gene calls are TRBV20-1 and TRBJ2-5; 8 nucleotides match TRBD1. The trim removed 6 bases at V and 11 bases at J, leaving 20 bases unmatched. Germline V gene data show CDR1 as DFQATT and CDR2 as SNEGSKA (reference sequence). This CDR3 contains 15 residues. Here the CDR3 reads CSARTGTGTHNEQYF. Written as DNA, the CDR3 is TGCAGTGCCAGGACCGGGACAGGTACTCATAATGAGCAGTACTTC.

The chain carries TRBV10-3 and TRBJ1-2; D is possibly TRBD1 (5 bases). Per germline, CDR1 ENHRY and CDR2 SYGVKD. Trimming left V 3 bases short and J 8 bases short, with 16 bases between. The CDR3 loop spans 14 amino acids. The CDR3 DNA reads TGTGCCATCAGTGATCTCGGGACCGCCTGGGGCTACACCTTC. It specifies CAISDLGTAWGYTF.

This clonotype was recorded at least ten times. The chain carries TRBV12-3 or TRBV12-4 and TRBJ2-5; D not resolved. Trimming removed 1 base from V and 4 bases from J, with 7 bases in between. The CDR3 has 13 amino acids. The CDR3: CASSLGRAETQYF. The CDR3 DNA is TGTGCCAGCAGTTTAGGTCGGGCAGAGACCCAGTACTTC.

There are many counts of this clonotype. This chain connects TRBV20-1 to TRBJ1-1; D ambiguous. Germline V gene sequence: CDR1 DFQATT, CDR2 SNEGSKA (reference sequence). This CDR3 has 12 amino acids. With 3 bases removed from V and 8 bases from J, the gap between germline ends came to 13 bases. This CDR3 is CSASPREVEAFF. CDR3 DNA sequence: TGCAGTGCTAGCCCTAGGGAGGTAGAAGCTTTCTTT.

The rearrangement joins TRBV20-1 to TRBJ2-5; 11 nucleotides match TRBD2. The CDR3 has 13 amino acids. Germline CDR1 DFQATT, CDR2 SNEGSKA (reference sequence). Trimming at V came to 5 bases and at J to 5 bases, leaving 4 bases not matched to a gene. The CDR3 region is CSAGASGRETQYF. In DNA form, the CDR3 reads TGCAGTGCTGGGGCTAGCGGGAGGGAGACCCAGTACTTC.

This clonotype was seen only once. The genes are TRBV7-9 and TRBJ2-3, with D perhaps TRBD1 or TRBD2 (5 bases each). The CDR3 length is 14 residues. In germline, CDR1 is SEHNR, CDR2 FQNEAQ (reference sequence). V was clipped by 5 bases and J by 5 bases, with 14 bases between them. In DNA form, the CDR3 reads TGTGCCAGCAGCCCCTCTGGGGGAGTAGATACGCAGTATTTT. Protein: CASSPSGGVDTQYF.

The V and J genes are TRBV12-3 or TRBV12-4 and TRBJ1-1; tentatively, D is TRBD1 (6 bases). The germline V and J ends were trimmed by 6 bases and 3 bases, with 26 bases remaining between them. This CDR3 region has 18 residues. CDR3: CASSRDLTGTPRYTEAFF. The CDR3 DNA sequence: TGTGCCAGCAGCAGAGACTTAACAGGGACGCCTAGATACACTGAAGCTTTCTTT.

The rearrangement uses TRBV3-1 and TRBJ2-3; 14 bases fit TRBD2. The V and J ends lost 4 bases and 8 bases, in that order; junction bases with no gene match: 5. This CDR3 has 15 amino acids. Germline CDR1 is LGHDT and CDR2 is YNNKEL (reference sequence). The CDR3 loop is CASSLNGLAGGTQYF. The CDR3 DNA sequence: TGTGCCAGCAGCCTAAACGGACTAGCGGGGGGTACGCAGTATTTT.

The chain joins TRBV20-1 to TRBJ2-5, with TRBD2 identical over 10 bases. J gave up 4 bases and V 1 base, and 9 bases lay outside the gene matches. Germline CDR1 DFQATT, CDR2 SNEGSKA (reference sequence). The CDR3 consists of 16 residues. The CDR3 loop reads CSARAIAGGTLETQYF. The CDR3 nucleotides are TGCAGTGCTAGAGCTATAGCGGGGGGAACATTAGAGACCCAGTACTTC.

A few counts support this clonotype. The rearrangement joins TRBV9 to TRBJ1-4, with 7 bases fitting TRBD1. CDR1 SGDLS and CDR2 YYNGEE come from the germline V gene. V shed 4 bases and J 5 bases; nucleotides not matched to a gene: 14. The length of the CDR3 is 17 residues. CDR3 sequence reads: CASSPRGRGIGNEKLFF. For the CDR3, the DNA is TGTGCCAGCAGCCCCCGGGGCAGGGGGATAGGAAATGAAAAACTGTTTTTT.

This clonotype was detected many times. This chain uses TRBV6-2 or TRBV6-3 with TRBJ2-7, with 7 bases that match TRBD1. After removal of 0 bases from V and 0 bases from J, the junction contained 2 bases not matched to a gene. Germline assignment: CDR1 MNHEY and CDR2 SVGEGT. The CDR3 runs 15 residues. CDR3 region: CASSYSGDSSYEQYF. In nucleotides, the CDR3 is TGTGCCAGCAGTTACTCGGGGGACAGCTCCTACGAGCAGTACTTC.

The genes are TRBV6-5 and TRBJ1-5; maybe TRBD1 (5 bases). CDR1 MNHEY and CDR2 SVGAGI come from the germline V gene. V was pared by 6 bases and J by 0 bases, with 12 bases between. The CDR3 is 15 residues long. DNA for the CDR3: TGTGCCAGCAGAAGGGGACTTTATAGCAATCAGCCCCAGCATTTT. This translates into CASRRGLYSNQPQHF.

This clonotype has more than one count but fewer than ten. The chain employs TRBV6-5 and TRBJ1-5; tentatively, D is TRBD1 (6 bases). Trimming removed 5 bases from V and 4 bases from J, with 12 bases in between. Germline V gives CDR1 MNHEY, CDR2 SVGAGI. CDR3 length equals 14 residues. CDR3: CASSRDMTNQPQHF. DNA of the CDR3: TGTGCCAGCAGTAGGGACATGACTAATCAGCCCCAGCATTTT.

The chain employs TRBV5-5 and TRBJ2-1, with 8 bases matching TRBD2. CDR3 length: 16 residues. Germline CDR1 SGHKS, CDR2 YYEKEE (reference sequence). Germline trimming cut 4 bases from V and 0 bases from J; bases unmatched to any gene: 6. The CDR3 sequence is CASSRLAGLSYNEQFF. The CDR3 region has the DNA TGTGCCAGCAGCCGTTTAGCGGGACTCTCCTACAATGAGCAGTTCTTC.

A remark on this clonotype: An end of the junction differs from the germline gene, which may be a read error. The genes are TRBV7-7 and TRBJ2-2; D possibly uses TRBD1 or TRBD2 (7 bases each). This CDR3 is built from 15 residues. Looked up from germline, CDR1 is SSHAT and CDR2 is FNYEAQ (reference sequence). DNA of the CDR3: TGTGCTAGCAGCCGGGGGGACAGATACACCGGGGAGCTGTTTTTT. It codes for CASSRGDRYTGELFF.

This clonotype has at least ten counts. The CDR3 spells CSAKPDRGGGETQYF. As DNA, the CDR3 is TGCAGTGCTAAACCCGACAGGGGGGGCGGAGAGACCCAGTACTTC. This chain joins TRBV20-1 and TRBJ2-5; 9 positions agree with TRBD1. Germline CDR1 DFQATT, CDR2 SNEGSKA (reference sequence). The ends lost 4 bases at V and 4 bases at J; junction bases unmatched: 10. CDR3 length: 15 amino acids.